This T cell receptor (beta chain) was captured in a study of human T cells and chemical hapten exposure. Sample time point: patch test 2, 6 weeks after DPC sensitization. Indicated treatment: therapeutic diphenylcyclopropenone sensitization with weekly scalp DPC. Total RNA was isolated from unfractionated whole blood. MiXCR, run by TCRdb on the RACE reads, gives a single entry per CDR3 protein. The sample has a few hundred thousand distinct CDR3 sequences, around 6% seen once. A note on this clonotype: The antigen is undetermined.

Unmatched junction bases numbered 4, after V lost 4 bases and J lost 0 bases. CDR1 and CDR2 from the germline V gene are LNHDA and SQIVND (reference sequence). The CDR3 has 16 residues. Study conclusions and caveats: Expanded TCRs clustered into significantly more large CDR3 similarity groups than controls, the analysis revealed. The count of PT1 expanded TCRs correlated positively with patch test score.

The TCR comes from a woman between 18 and 30 years old with alopecia areata. Some clones in this sample may be carry-over from other donors' samples. The material was whole blood, obtained in connection with sensitization to the hapten diphenylcyclopropenone (DPC). This rearrangement joins TRBV19 to TRBJ2-2; 8 bases fit TRBD1. The CDR3 DNA reads TGTGCCAGTAGTACCCCAGGGGGCTCGAACACCGGGGAGCTGTTTTTT. Translation gives CASSTPGGSNTGELFF. The full variable domain, its missing parts supplied by reference TRBV19 and TRBJ2-2, is DGGITQSPKYLFRKEGQNVTLSCEQNLNHDAMYWYRQDPGQGLRLIYYSQIVNDFQKGDIAEGYSVSREKKESFPLTVTSAQKNPTAFYLCASSTPGGSNTGELFFGEGSRLTVL.